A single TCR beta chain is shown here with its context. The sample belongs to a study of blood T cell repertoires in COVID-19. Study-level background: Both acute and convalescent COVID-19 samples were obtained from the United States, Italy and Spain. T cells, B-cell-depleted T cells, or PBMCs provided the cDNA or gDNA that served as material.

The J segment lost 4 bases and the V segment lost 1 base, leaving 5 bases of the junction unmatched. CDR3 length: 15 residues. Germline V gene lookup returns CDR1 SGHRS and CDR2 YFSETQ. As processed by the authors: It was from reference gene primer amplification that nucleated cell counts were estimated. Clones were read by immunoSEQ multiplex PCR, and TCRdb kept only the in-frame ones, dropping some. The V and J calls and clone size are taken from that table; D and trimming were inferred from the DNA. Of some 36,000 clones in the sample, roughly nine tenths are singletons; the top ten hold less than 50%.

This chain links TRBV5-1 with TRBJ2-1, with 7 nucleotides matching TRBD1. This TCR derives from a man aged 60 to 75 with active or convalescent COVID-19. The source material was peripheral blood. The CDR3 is CASSLMGDSYNEQFF. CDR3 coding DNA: TGCGCCAGCAGCTTGATGGGGGACAGTTACAATGAGCAGTTCTTC.